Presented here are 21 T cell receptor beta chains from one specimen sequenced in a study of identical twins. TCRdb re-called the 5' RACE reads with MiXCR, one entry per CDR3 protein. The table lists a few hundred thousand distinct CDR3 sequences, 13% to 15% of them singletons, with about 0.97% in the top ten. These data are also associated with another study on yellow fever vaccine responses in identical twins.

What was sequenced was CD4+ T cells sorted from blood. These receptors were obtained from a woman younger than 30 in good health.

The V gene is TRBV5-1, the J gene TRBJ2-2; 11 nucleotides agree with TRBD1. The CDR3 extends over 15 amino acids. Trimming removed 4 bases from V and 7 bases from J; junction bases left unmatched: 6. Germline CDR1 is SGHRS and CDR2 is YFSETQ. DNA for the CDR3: TGCGCCAGCAGCACCGGACAGGGGGCCGGCGGGGAGCTGTTTTTT. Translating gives CASSTGQGAGGELFF.

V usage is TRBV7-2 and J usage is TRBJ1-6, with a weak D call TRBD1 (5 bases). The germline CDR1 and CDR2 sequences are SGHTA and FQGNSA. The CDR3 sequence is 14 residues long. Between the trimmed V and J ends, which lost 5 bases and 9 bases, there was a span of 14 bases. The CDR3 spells CASSTGELGSPLHF. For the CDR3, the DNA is TGTGCCAGCAGCACGGGGGAGTTGGGTTCACCCCTCCACTTT.

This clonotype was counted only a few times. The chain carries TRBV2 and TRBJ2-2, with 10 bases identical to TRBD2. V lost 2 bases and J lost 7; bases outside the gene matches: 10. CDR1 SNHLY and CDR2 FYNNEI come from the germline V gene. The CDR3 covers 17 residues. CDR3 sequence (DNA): TGTGCCAGCAGTGAAAGGAGCGGGGGGGCGTTCCGCGGGGAGCTGTTTTTT. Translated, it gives CASSERSGGAFRGELFF.

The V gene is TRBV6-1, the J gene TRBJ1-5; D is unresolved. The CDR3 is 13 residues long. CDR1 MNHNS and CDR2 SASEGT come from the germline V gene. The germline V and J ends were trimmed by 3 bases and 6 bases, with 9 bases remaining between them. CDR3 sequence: CASSDVSSQPQHF. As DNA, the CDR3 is TGTGCCAGCAGTGATGTAAGTTCTCAGCCCCAGCATTTT.

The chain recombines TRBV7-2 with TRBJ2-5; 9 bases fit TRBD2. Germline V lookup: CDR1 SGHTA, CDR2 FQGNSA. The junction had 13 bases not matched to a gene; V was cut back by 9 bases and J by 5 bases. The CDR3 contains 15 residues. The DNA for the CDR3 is TGTGCCAGGGGCCATCGGGCGGGAGGGCCCGAGACCCAGTACTTC. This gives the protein CARGHRAGGPETQYF.

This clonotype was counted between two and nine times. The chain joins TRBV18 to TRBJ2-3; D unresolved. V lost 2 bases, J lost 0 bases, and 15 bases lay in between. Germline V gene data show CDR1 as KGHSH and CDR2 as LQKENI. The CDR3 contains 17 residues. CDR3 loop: CASSPSGAFASTDTQYF. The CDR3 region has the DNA TGTGCCAGCTCACCATCTGGAGCTTTCGCTAGCACAGATACGCAGTATTTT. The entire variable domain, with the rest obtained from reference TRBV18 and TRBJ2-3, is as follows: NAGVMQNPRHLVRRRGQEARLRCSPMKGHSHVYWYRQLPEEGLKFMVYLQKENIIDESGMPKERFSAEFPKEGPSILRIQQVVRGDSAAYFCASSPSGAFASTDTQYFGPGTRLTVL.

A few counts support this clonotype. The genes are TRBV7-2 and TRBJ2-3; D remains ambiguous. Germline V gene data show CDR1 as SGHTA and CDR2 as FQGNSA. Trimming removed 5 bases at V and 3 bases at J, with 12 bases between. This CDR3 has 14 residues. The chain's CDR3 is CASSPGLKTDTQYF. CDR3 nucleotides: TGTGCCAGCAGCCCCGGTCTAAAGACAGATACGCAGTATTTT.

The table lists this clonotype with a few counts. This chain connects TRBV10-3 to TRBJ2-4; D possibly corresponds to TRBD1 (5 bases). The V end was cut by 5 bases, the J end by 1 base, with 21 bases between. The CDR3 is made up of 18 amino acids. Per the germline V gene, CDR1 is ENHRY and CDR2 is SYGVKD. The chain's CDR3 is CAISPGPTDYQAKNIQYF. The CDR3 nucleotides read TGTGCCATCAGTCCCGGACCGACAGATTATCAGGCCAAAAACATTCAGTACTTC.

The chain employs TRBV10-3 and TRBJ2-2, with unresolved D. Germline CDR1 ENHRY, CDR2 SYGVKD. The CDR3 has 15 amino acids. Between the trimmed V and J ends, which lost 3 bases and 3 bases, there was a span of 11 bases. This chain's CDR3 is CAISDQILDTGELFF. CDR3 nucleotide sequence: TGTGCCATCAGTGACCAGATACTCGACACCGGGGAGCTGTTTTTT.

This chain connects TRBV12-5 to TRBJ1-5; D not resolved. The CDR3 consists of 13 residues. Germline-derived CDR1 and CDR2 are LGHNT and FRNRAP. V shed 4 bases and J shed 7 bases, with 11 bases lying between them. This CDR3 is CASGSPGEQPQHF. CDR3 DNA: TGTGCTAGTGGTTCGCCGGGAGAACAGCCCCAGCATTTT.

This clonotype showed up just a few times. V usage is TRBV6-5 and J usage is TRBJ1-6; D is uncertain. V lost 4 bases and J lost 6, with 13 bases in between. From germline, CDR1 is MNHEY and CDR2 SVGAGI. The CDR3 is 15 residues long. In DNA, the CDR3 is TGTGCCAGCAGTTTCATCGGGCCGACTAATTCACCCCTCCACTTT. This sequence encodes CASSFIGPTNSPLHF.

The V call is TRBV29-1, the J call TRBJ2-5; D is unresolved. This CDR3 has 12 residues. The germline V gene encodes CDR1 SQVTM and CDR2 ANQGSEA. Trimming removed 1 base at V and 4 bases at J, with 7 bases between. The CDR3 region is CSVEAFGETQYF. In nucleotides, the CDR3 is TGCAGCGTTGAAGCTTTCGGAGAGACCCAGTACTTC.

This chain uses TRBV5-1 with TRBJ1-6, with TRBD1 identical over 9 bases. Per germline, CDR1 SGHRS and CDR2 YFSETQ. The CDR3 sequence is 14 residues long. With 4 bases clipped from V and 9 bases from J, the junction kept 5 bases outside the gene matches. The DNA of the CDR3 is TGCGCCAGCAGCCTCGGGACAGGGCCTTCACCCCTCCACTTT. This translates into CASSLGTGPSPLHF.

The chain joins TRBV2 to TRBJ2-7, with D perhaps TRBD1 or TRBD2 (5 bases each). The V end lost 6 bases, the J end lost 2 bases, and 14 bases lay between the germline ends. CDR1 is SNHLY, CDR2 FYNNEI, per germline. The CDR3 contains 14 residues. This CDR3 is CASRSGTEAYEQYF. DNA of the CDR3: TGTGCCAGCAGGTCCGGGACGGAAGCCTACGAGCAGTACTTC.

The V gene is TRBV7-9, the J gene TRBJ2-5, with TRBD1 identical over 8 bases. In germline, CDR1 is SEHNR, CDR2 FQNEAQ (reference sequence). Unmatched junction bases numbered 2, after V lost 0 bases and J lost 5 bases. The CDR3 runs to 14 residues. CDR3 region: CASSLATGVETQYF. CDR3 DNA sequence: TGTGCCAGCAGCTTAGCGACAGGGGTGGAGACCCAGTACTTC.

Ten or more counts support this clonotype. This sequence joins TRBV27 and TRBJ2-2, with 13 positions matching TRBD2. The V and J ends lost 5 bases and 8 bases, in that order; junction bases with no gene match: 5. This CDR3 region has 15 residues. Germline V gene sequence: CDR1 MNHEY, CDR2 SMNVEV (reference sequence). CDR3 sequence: CASSPTSGRGGELFF. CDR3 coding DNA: TGTGCCAGCAGTCCTACTAGCGGGAGGGGTGGGGAGCTGTTTTTT.

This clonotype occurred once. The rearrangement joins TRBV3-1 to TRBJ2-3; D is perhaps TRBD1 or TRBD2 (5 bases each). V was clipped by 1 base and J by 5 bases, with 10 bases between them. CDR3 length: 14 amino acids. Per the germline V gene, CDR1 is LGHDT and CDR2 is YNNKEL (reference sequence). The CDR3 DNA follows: TGTGCCAGCAGCCAAGGGGACGTGAGAGATACGCAGTATTTT. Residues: CASSQGDVRDTQYF.

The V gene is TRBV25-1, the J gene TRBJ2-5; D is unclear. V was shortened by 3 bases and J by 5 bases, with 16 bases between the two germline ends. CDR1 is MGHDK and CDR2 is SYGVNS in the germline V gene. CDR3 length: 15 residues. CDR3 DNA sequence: TGTGCCAGCAGTGACGCCAGAGTTGGCTACGAGACCCAGTACTTC. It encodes CASSDARVGYETQYF.

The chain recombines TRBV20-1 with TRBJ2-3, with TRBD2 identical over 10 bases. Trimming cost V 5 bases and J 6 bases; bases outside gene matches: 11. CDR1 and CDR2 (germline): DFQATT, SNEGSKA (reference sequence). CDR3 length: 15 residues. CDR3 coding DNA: TGCAGTGCTCCCCCGACTAGCGGGCCTACCGATACGCAGTATTTT. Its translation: CSAPPTSGPTDTQYF.

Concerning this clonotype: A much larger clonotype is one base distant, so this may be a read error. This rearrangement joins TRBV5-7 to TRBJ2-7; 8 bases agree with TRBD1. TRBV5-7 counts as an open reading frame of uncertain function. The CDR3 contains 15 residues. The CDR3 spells CAISHAGTGSYEQYF. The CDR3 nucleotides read TGTGCCATCAGCCACGCCGGGACAGGATCCTACGAGCAGTACTTC.

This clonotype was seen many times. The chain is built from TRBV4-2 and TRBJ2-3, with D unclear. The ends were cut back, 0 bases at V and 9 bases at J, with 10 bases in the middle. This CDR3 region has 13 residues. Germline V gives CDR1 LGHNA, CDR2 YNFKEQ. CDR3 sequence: CASSQDLLGTQYF. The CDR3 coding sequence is TGTGCCAGCAGCCAAGATCTTTTAGGGACGCAGTATTTT.